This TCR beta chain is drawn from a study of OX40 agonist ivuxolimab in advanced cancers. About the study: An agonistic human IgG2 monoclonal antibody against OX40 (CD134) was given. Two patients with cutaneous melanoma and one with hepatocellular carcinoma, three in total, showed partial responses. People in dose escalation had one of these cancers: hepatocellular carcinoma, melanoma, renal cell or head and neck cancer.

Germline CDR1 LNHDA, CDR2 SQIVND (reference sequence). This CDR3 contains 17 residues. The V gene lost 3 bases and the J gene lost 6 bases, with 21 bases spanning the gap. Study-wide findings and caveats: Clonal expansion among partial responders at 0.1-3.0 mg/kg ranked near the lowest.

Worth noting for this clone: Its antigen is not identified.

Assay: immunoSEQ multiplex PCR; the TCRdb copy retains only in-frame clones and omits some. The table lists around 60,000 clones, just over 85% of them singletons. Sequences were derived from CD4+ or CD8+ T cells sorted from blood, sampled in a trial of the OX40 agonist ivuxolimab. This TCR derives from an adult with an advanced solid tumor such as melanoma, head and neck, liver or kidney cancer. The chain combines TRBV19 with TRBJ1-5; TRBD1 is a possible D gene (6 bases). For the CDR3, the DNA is TGTGCCAGTAGTATCCGGGGAACGAACAGGGTTACTCAGCCCCAGCATTTT. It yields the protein CASSIRGTNRVTQPQHF.